This TCR beta chain stems from a study of post-analysis software for immune sequencing data. Unique molecular identifiers were present in the TCR beta cDNA libraries. TCRdb used MiXCR to reprocess the PCR reads, holding one entry per CDR3 protein. The sample holds hundreds of thousands of distinct CDR3 sequences, about 40% seen once. Broader study findings: In patients, roughly five TRBV segments were more frequent than in controls, with TRBV5-6, TRBV5-1 and TRBV20-1 among them. For normalized Chao1 diversity, multiple sclerosis patients scored significantly lower than controls did.

Many counts were recorded for this clonotype. What it binds is unknown. The trim removed 5 bases at V and 4 bases at J, leaving 1 base unmatched. The CDR3 length is 12 residues. Sequencing input: blood. This receptor was identified in a girl between 10 and 17 years old with multiple sclerosis. The chain couples TRBV12-3 or TRBV12-4 to TRBJ2-7; 8 bases map to TRBD1. The CDR3 spells CASSRQGYEQYF. CDR3 DNA sequence: TGTGCCAGCAGTCGACAGGGGTACGAGCAGTACTTC.